This entry lists 32 T cell receptor beta chains sequenced from one sample in a study of cytomegalovirus exposure and HLA in healthy donors. Sequencing used immunoSEQ multiplex PCR; TCRdb keeps in-frame clones, though not all of them. The table lists about 160,000 clones, around 90% of them singletons. The sequencing sample was made of PBMCs. The receptors were sampled from a woman aged 18-29 years in good health and CMV-seropositive.

V usage is TRBV5-4 and J usage is TRBJ1-1; D remains ambiguous. V was clipped by 4 bases and J by 4 bases, with 11 bases between them. The CDR3 runs 13 residues. In germline, CDR1 is SGHNT, CDR2 YYREEE (reference sequence). The CDR3 sequence is CASSPEAFTEAFF. The CDR3 nucleotides are TGTGCCAGCAGCCCCGAGGCATTCACTGAAGCTTTCTTT.

About this clone: Other nucleotide sequences from this sample produce the same CDR3. The chain couples TRBV30 to TRBJ2-7; 7 bases fit TRBD1. The CDR3 length is 12 residues. Germline-derived CDR1 and CDR2 are GTSNPN and SVGIG (reference sequence). Trimming at V came to 0 bases and at J to 4 bases, leaving 0 bases not matched to a gene. The CDR3 loop reads CAWSVQGYEQYF. Here the CDR3 DNA reads TGTGCCTGGAGTGTACAGGGGTACGAGCAGTACTTC.

This chain joins TRBV5-1 and TRBJ2-5; perhaps TRBD2 as D (6 bases). CDR1 and CDR2 from the germline V gene are SGHRS and YFSETQ. With 4 bases removed from V and 4 bases from J, the gap between germline ends came to 11 bases. The CDR3 totals 13 residues. In DNA form, the CDR3 reads TGCGCCAGCAGCCCTGGGACTTTAGAGACCCAGTACTTC. This gives the protein CASSPGTLETQYF.

This clone was detected a few times. The rearrangement joins TRBV7-7 to TRBJ1-1; D is unresolved. The germline V gene encodes CDR1 SSHAT and CDR2 FNYEAQ (reference sequence). CDR3 length: 17 amino acids. Trimming shortened V by 1 base and J by 0 bases, and 15 bases separated the two germline ends. As DNA, the CDR3 is TGTGCCAGCAGCTTAGGTTACAGTCCACTCATGAACACTGAAGCTTTCTTT. Its translation: CASSLGYSPLMNTEAFF.

This clone was recorded only once. This chain uses TRBV7-2 with TRBJ1-5, with D hard to call. V gave up 1 base and J gave up 3 bases, with 4 bases separating them. This CDR3 contains 13 residues. Germline assignment: CDR1 SGHTA and CDR2 FQGNSA. The CDR3, as DNA: TGTGCCAGCAGCTTAGGGCCCAATCAGCCCCAGCATTTT. This gives the protein CASSLGPNQPQHF.

The chain links TRBV30 to TRBJ1-2; possibly TRBD1 for D (5 bases). Germline CDR1 reads GTSNPN; CDR2 reads SVGIG (reference sequence). With 5 bases removed from V and 8 bases from J, the gap between germline ends came to 18 bases. The CDR3 contains 13 residues. The CDR3 DNA sequence: TGTGCCTGGGATTTCGGTGGGGGGGTCGGCTACACCTTC. This sequence encodes CAWDFGGGVGYTF. The full variable domain, its missing parts supplied by reference TRBV30 and TRBJ1-2, is SQTIHQWPATLVQPVGSPLSLECTVEGTSNPNLYWYRQAAGRGLQLLFYSVGIGQISSEVPQNLSASRPQDRQFILSSKKLLLSDSGFYLCAWDFGGGVGYTFGSGTRLTVV.

The rearrangement links TRBV5-4 to TRBJ2-3; 7 bases match TRBD2. Germline loops: CDR1 SGHNT, CDR2 YYREEE (reference sequence). Trimming at V came to 4 bases and at J to 2 bases, leaving 13 bases not matched to a gene. The CDR3 is made up of 17 amino acids. The CDR3 region has the DNA TGTGCCAGCAGCAAGGGACTACCGAGTGGGGCCACAGATACGCAGTATTTT. Protein sequence: CASSKGLPSGATDTQYF.

This chain links TRBV11-2 with TRBJ2-7; D perhaps matches TRBD1 (6 bases). In germline, CDR1 is SGHAT, CDR2 FQNNGV. The germline V and J ends were trimmed by 5 bases and 3 bases, with 17 bases remaining between them. The CDR3 length is 15 residues. The CDR3 loop reads CASSPGWTADYEQYF. CDR3 nucleotide sequence: TGTGCCAGCAGCCCTGGATGGACAGCCGACTACGAGCAGTACTTC.

The chain links TRBV6-5 to TRBJ1-3; D gene ambiguous. Between the trimmed V and J ends, which lost 0 bases and 3 bases, there was a span of 12 bases. This CDR3 spans 16 amino acids. CDR1 is MNHEY, CDR2 SVGAGI, per germline. CDR3 nucleotides: TGTGCCAGCAGTTACTCGGGAGAAGTATATGGAAACACCATATATTTT. This gives the protein CASSYSGEVYGNTIYF.

The CDR3 sequence: CASSPGLEGDTQYF. CDR3 nucleotide sequence: TGTGCCAGCAGTCCCGGACTAGAAGGAGATACGCAGTATTTT. V and J are TRBV28 and TRBJ2-3, with 7 bases lining up with TRBD2. The CDR3 totals 14 residues. Trimming took 5 bases from V and 5 from J; bases not matched to a gene: 7. Germline V gene data show CDR1 as MDHEN and CDR2 as SYDVKM.

J is TRBJ2-7 and V is TRBV6-5; 10 positions agree with TRBD1. V shed 2 bases, J shed 6 bases, and the junction held 4 bases outside the gene matches. Germline loops: CDR1 MNHEY, CDR2 SVGAGI. The CDR3 totals 14 residues. CDR3 in amino acids: CASSYGTGVAEQYF. CDR3 DNA sequence: TGTGCCAGCAGTTACGGGACAGGGGTTGCCGAGCAGTACTTC.

The chain carries TRBV5-1 and TRBJ2-5; TRBD2 aligns across 10 bases. This CDR3 is built from 16 residues. Germline loops: CDR1 SGHRS, CDR2 YFSETQ. V lost 0 bases to trimming and J lost 2 bases; unmatched junction nucleotides: 4. Here the CDR3 reads CASSLERAGGQETQYF. CDR3 in DNA: TGCGCCAGCAGCTTGGAGCGAGCGGGAGGGCAAGAGACCCAGTACTTC.

The chain recombines TRBV5-8 with TRBJ2-3, with 10 positions matching TRBD1. This CDR3 spans 17 amino acids. The junction had 9 bases not matched to a gene; V was cut back by 1 base and J by 4 bases. Germline CDR1 and CDR2: SGHTS and YDEGEE. The CDR3 spells CASSLMAGTGVADTQYF. DNA for the CDR3: TGTGCCAGCAGCTTGATGGCGGGGACAGGGGTTGCAGATACGCAGTATTTT.

This chain uses TRBV7-2 with TRBJ2-2, with 8 bases identical to TRBD1. The CDR3 spans 15 residues. Losses at the gene ends were 3 bases for V and 0 bases for J; bases not matched to a gene: 0. Per the germline V gene, CDR1 is SGHTA and CDR2 is FQGNSA. The CDR3 sequence is CASSLGQANTGELFF. The CDR3 region has the DNA TGTGCCAGCAGCTTGGGACAGGCGAACACCGGGGAGCTGTTTTTT.

The chain is built from TRBV27 and TRBJ2-7; 7 bases map to TRBD2. This CDR3 is built from 15 residues. V gave up 8 bases and J gave up 5 bases; unmatched junction bases: 15. Germline lookup yields CDR1 MNHEY and CDR2 SMNVEV (reference sequence). CDR3 nucleotides: TGTGCCAGCTTTCCGGGAGGACGGTCGACCCACGAGCAGTACTTC. Encoded protein: CASFPGGRSTHEQYF.

The chain carries TRBV7-2 and TRBJ2-5; 11 positions match TRBD2. J gave up 4 bases and V 3 bases, and 4 bases lay outside the gene matches. The germline gives CDR1 SGHTA, CDR2 FQGNSA. The CDR3 length is 15 residues. CDR3 DNA: TGTGCCAGCAGCTTGTTAGCGGGAGGGCGAGAGACCCAGTACTTC. It is translated as CASSLLAGGRETQYF.

The table lists this clone with a count of one. The rearrangement uses TRBV19 and TRBJ2-7; D is perhaps TRBD1 (5 bases). This CDR3 has 16 amino acids. Trimming pared 0 bases from V and 5 bases from J, leaving 17 bases between. Germline V gives CDR1 LNHDA, CDR2 SQIVND (reference sequence). The CDR3 region has the DNA TGTGCCAGTAGTATAGATCCCAGGGATAACGACCACGAGCAGTACTTC. Protein product: CASSIDPRDNDHEQYF.

This sequence joins TRBV30 and TRBJ1-5; perhaps TRBD1 as D (6 bases). CDR3 length: 15 residues. Germline loops: CDR1 GTSNPN, CDR2 SVGIG (reference sequence). With 3 bases removed from V and 3 bases from J, the gap between germline ends came to 15 bases. As DNA, the CDR3 is TGTGCCTGGAGGCGCTCAACAGGGAACAATCAGCCCCAGCATTTT. This encodes CAWRRSTGNNQPQHF.

This clone was counted between two and nine times. The CDR3 reads CASSRGQGWGTQYF. CDR3 DNA sequence: TGTGCCAGCAGCAGGGGACAGGGGTGGGGGACCCAGTACTTC. The V call is TRBV7-9, the J call TRBJ2-5; 10 positions match TRBD1. CDR3 length: 14 amino acids. Trimming at V came to 5 bases and at J to 7 bases, leaving 7 bases not matched to a gene. Looked up from germline, CDR1 is SEHNR and CDR2 is FQNEAQ (reference sequence).

The chain couples TRBV29-1 to TRBJ2-7; 8 nucleotides line up with TRBD1. The germline V gene encodes CDR1 SQVTM and CDR2 ANQGSEA. The CDR3 runs to 13 residues. The ends lost 4 bases at V and 2 bases at J; junction bases unmatched: 4. CDR3 region: CSVVRQGTYEQYF. CDR3 in DNA: TGCAGCGTTGTTAGACAGGGGACCTACGAGCAGTACTTC.

The chain is built from TRBV5-1 and TRBJ2-5; possibly TRBD2 for D (6 bases). The germline V and J ends were trimmed by 7 bases and 4 bases, with 14 bases remaining between them. Germline CDR1 is SGHRS and CDR2 is YFSETQ. The CDR3 length is 13 residues. The CDR3 is CASGDGRAETQYF. CDR3 nucleotides: TGCGCCAGCGGCGACGGGAGAGCAGAGACCCAGTACTTC.

The rearrangement links TRBV19 to TRBJ1-2; TRBD1 matches at 10 bases. In germline, CDR1 is LNHDA, CDR2 SQIVND (reference sequence). The length of the CDR3 is 15 residues. J lost 8 bases, V lost 0 bases, and 6 bases had no gene match. The CDR3 loop reads CASSIDRGTGEGYTF. The DNA of the CDR3 is TGTGCCAGTAGTATAGATCGAGGGACAGGGGAAGGCTACACCTTC.

V gene TRBV4-2 combines with J gene TRBJ1-1; the D gene is possibly TRBD1 (5 bases). V lost 0 bases, J lost 4 bases, and 18 bases lay in between. From germline, CDR1 is LGHNA and CDR2 YNFKEQ. There are 17 residues in the CDR3. CDR3 nucleotide sequence: TGTGCCAGCAGCCAAGATCACTTGGGAGGGGCTAGCACTGAAGCTTTCTTT. Translated, it gives CASSQDHLGGASTEAFF.

This chain connects TRBV4-3 to TRBJ1-3; 9 bases are a match to TRBD1. The CDR3 runs 17 residues. Germline lookup yields CDR1 LGHNA and CDR2 YSLEER. J lost 1 base, V lost 4 bases, and 8 bases had no gene match. The CDR3 sequence is CASSPHRGRGSGNTIYF. The CDR3 nucleotides are TGCGCCAGCAGCCCACACAGGGGGCGCGGGTCTGGAAACACCATATATTTT.

V usage is TRBV2 and J usage is TRBJ2-7; 10 positions match TRBD2. Germline V CDR1 and CDR2: SNHLY, FYNNEI. The CDR3 spans 15 residues. V lost 8 bases, J lost 5 bases, and 12 bases stayed unmatched. CDR3 amino acids: CASGELAGRNNEQYF. CDR3 DNA: TGTGCCAGCGGAGAACTAGCGGGACGAAATAACGAGCAGTACTTC. Filled out from reference TRBV2 and TRBJ2-7, the complete variable domain reads EPEVTQTPSHQVTQMGQEVILRCVPISNHLYFYWYRQILGQKVEFLVSFYNNEISEKSEIFDDQFSVERPDGSNFTLKIRSTKLEDSAMYFCASGELAGRNNEQYFGPGTRLTVT.

The genes are TRBV6-5 and TRBJ2-1, with 8 bases identical to TRBD2. The CDR3 loop spans 15 amino acids. Germline CDR1 is MNHEY and CDR2 is SVGAGI. V gave up 5 bases and J gave up 8 bases; unmatched junction bases: 11. The CDR3 DNA reads as TGTGCCAGCAGTAAGGGACTAGATAGCCGCGATGAGCAGTTCTTC. Protein sequence: CASSKGLDSRDEQFF.

The chain combines TRBV15 with TRBJ1-1; the D gene is possibly TRBD1 (6 bases). This CDR3 spans 14 amino acids. Trimming pared 1 base from V and 2 bases from J, leaving 8 bases between. Germline assignment: CDR1 LNHNV and CDR2 YYDKDF (reference sequence). As DNA, the CDR3 is TGTGCCACCAGCAGAGCCAGGGGTAACACTGAAGCTTTCTTT. Protein product: CATSRARGNTEAFF.

The chain uses TRBV5-1 and TRBJ2-1, with 9 bases matching TRBD2. CDR1 and CDR2 (germline): SGHRS, YFSETQ. Trimming cost V 0 bases and J 8 bases; bases outside gene matches: 12. The CDR3 has 17 amino acids. CDR3 nucleotides: TGCGCCAGCAGCTTGGAAGGCGGGAGGGCCCCAAACCATGAGCAGTTCTTC. This encodes CASSLEGGRAPNHEQFF.

The chain carries TRBV5-1 and TRBJ1-2, with D uncertain. The V end lost 0 bases, the J end lost 5 bases, and 14 bases lay between the germline ends. Per germline, CDR1 SGHRS and CDR2 YFSETQ. The CDR3 length is 15 residues. CDR3: CASSLAPGRKYGYTF. In DNA, the CDR3 is TGCGCCAGCAGCTTGGCCCCCGGGAGAAAGTATGGCTACACCTTC.

Here the CDR3 DNA reads TGTGCCAGCAGCTTAAAGCCGAACAGGTACTCTGGAAACACCATATATTTT. This translates into CASSLKPNRYSGNTIYF. The chain uses TRBV7-6 and TRBJ1-3; D might be TRBD1 (5 bases). V shed 2 bases and J shed 0 bases, with 14 bases lying between them. Germline lookup yields CDR1 SGHVS and CDR2 FNYEAQ. The CDR3 consists of 17 residues.

The V and J genes are TRBV2 and TRBJ2-2, with TRBD2 matching over 9 bases. The CDR3 is 14 amino acids. CDR1 SNHLY and CDR2 FYNNEI come from the germline V gene. Unmatched junction bases numbered 4, after V lost 10 bases and J lost 1 base. The CDR3 DNA sequence: TGTGCCACCCAGACTAGCGGGAACACCGGGGAGCTGTTTTTT. Its translation: CATQTSGNTGELFF. The full variable domain, its missing parts supplied by reference TRBV2 and TRBJ2-2, is EPEVTQTPSHQVTQMGQEVILRCVPISNHLYFYWYRQILGQKVEFLVSFYNNEISEKSEIFDDQFSVERPDGSNFTLKIRSTKLEDSAMYFCATQTSGNTGELFFGEGSRLTVL.

CDR3 sequence (DNA): TGTGCCAGCGGGCGGGACCCCCACTACGAGCAGTACTTC. Translating it yields CASGRDPHYEQYF. The chain links TRBV6-6 to TRBJ2-7, with a tentative D call TRBD2 (6 bases). CDR1 and CDR2 from the germline V gene are MNHNY and SVGAGI (reference sequence). V was clipped by 8 bases and J by 3 bases, with 14 bases between them. CDR3 size: 13 residues.